This T cell receptor (beta chain) was recovered during a study of cytomegalovirus exposure and HLA in healthy donors. Study observations and caveats: The authors enumerated roughly 160 TCR beta chains as linked to cytomegalovirus.

Researchers ran the PCR with 60 Vbeta and 13 Jbeta primers. TCRdb's table, derived via immunoSEQ multiplex PCR, lists solely in-frame clones and lacks some. The sample consists of approximately 150,000 clones, about 71% of them appearing once. A word on this clone: Antigen specificity is unknown.

Trimming took 5 bases from V and 2 from J; bases not matched to a gene: 5. The germline gives CDR1 SGHRS, CDR2 YFSETQ. The CDR3 has 15 amino acids. Sampled while nominally healthy, donors likely had unrecorded immune exposures. The chain links TRBV5-1 to TRBJ2-2; 8 nucleotides agree with TRBD1. The TCR sequence derives from a man in his forties or fifties in good health and CMV-seronegative. The sequenced sample consisted of PBMCs. The CDR3 here is CASRVGTGNTGELFF. The DNA for the CDR3 is TGCGCCAGCAGAGTCGGGACAGGTAACACCGGGGAGCTGTTTTTT. The full variable domain, with the rest looked up from reference TRBV5-1 and TRBJ2-2, is KAGVTQTPRYLIKTRGQQVTLSCSPISGHRSVSWYQQTPGQGLQFLFEYFSETQRNKGNFPGRFSGRQFSNSRSEMNVSTLELGDSALYLCASRVGTGNTGELFFGEGSRLTVL.